Following are 31 T cell receptor beta chains from one sample sequenced in a study of blood T cell repertoires in COVID-19. Using immunoSEQ multiplex PCR, the repertoire was profiled, and TCRdb retains in-frame clones only, with some absent. The repertoire includes 40,000 or so clones, 88% of them detected once, and roughly a tenth sits in the top ten. Sample: peripheral blood. All receptors derive from a human donor in a cohort sampled during active COVID-19.

The chain combines TRBV11-3 with TRBJ2-1, with TRBD2 as a possible D gene (5 bases). The CDR3 spans 14 residues. The V gene's germline CDR1 is SGHNT and CDR2 YENEEA. Between the trimmed V and J ends, which lost 1 base and 5 bases, there was a span of 9 bases. For the CDR3, the DNA is TGTGCCAGCAGCTTAGGACGGGGTAACAATGAGCAGTTCTTC. Translating gives CASSLGRGNNEQFF.

V and J are TRBV6-2 or TRBV6-3 and TRBJ2-3, with D perhaps matching TRBD2 (6 bases). The germline V gene encodes CDR1 MNHEY and CDR2 SVGEGT. V was shortened by 6 bases and J by 6 bases, with 16 bases between the two germline ends. This CDR3 is 14 amino acids long. The CDR3 protein is CASSPGRGWDTQYF. The DNA of the CDR3 is TGTGCCAGCAGCCCTGGCCGGGGGTGGGATACGCAGTATTTT.

This clone was observed a single time. CDR3 region: CASSLVSSQGGSPLHF. The CDR3 DNA follows: TGTGCCAGCAGCTTAGTATCGTCACAGGGTGGTTCACCCCTCCACTTT. V gene TRBV11-2 combines with J gene TRBJ1-6; weak D call: TRBD1 (6 bases). CDR3 length: 16 residues. Germline CDR1 and CDR2: SGHAT and FQNNGV. Trimming took 1 base from V and 9 from J, leaving 16 bases between them.

The CDR3 DNA reads TGTGCCAGCAGCTGCCCCCAAGAGGACAGGGGAAATAATTCACCCCTCCACTTT. This translates into CASSCPQEDRGNNSPLHF. The rearrangement links TRBV21-1 to TRBJ1-6; the table names TRBD1, a call not compared with the DNA. TRBV21-1 is listed as a pseudogene. The CDR3 has 18 amino acids.

The chain combines TRBV15 with TRBJ2-7; TRBD1 agrees at 10 bases. Germline loops: CDR1 LNHNV, CDR2 YYDKDF (reference sequence). V lost 0 bases to trimming and J lost 2 bases; unmatched junction nucleotides: 4. This CDR3 spans 16 amino acids. In DNA, the CDR3 is TGTGCCACCAGCAGAGACCGGGACAGGGGAGCCTACGAGCAGTACTTC. As protein: CATSRDRDRGAYEQYF.

The chain couples TRBV7-6 to TRBJ1-1; possible D gene TRBD1, 6 bases. The CDR3 sequence is 13 residues long. V was clipped by 3 bases and J by 5 bases, with 10 bases between them. CDR1 SGHVS and CDR2 FNYEAQ come from the germline V gene. DNA of the CDR3: TGTGCCAGCAGCTTTACTCAGGGGACTGAAGCTTTCTTT. It specifies CASSFTQGTEAFF.

This clone was observed a handful of times. This chain joins TRBV7-2 and TRBJ1-5; 7 bases match TRBD1. This CDR3 contains 14 residues. V was clipped by 5 bases and J by 3 bases; unmatched bases: 4. CDR1 and CDR2 from the germline V gene are SGHTA and FQGNSA. The DNA of the CDR3 is TGTGCCAGCAGCAGACAGGGCCTCAATCAGCCCCAGCATTTT. It translates to CASSRQGLNQPQHF. The full variable domain, rest sourced from reference TRBV7-2 and TRBJ1-5, is GAGVSQSPSNKVTEKGKDVELRCDPISGHTALYWYRQSLGQGLEFLIYFQGNSAPDKSGLPSDRFSAERTGGSVSTLTIQRTQQEDSAVYLCASSRQGLNQPQHFGDGTRLSIL.

J is TRBJ2-7 and V is TRBV7-8; D possibly corresponds to TRBD1 (6 bases). CDR1 and CDR2 (germline): SGHVS, FQNEAQ. V was cut by 3 bases and J by 4 bases, with 16 bases left in between. The CDR3 spans 15 residues. The CDR3 is CASSFLRDKSYEQYF. CDR3 sequence (DNA): TGTGCCAGCAGCTTTCTCAGGGACAAGTCGTACGAGCAGTACTTC. Using reference TRBV7-8 and TRBJ2-7 for the parts outside the CDR3, the full variable domain is GAGVSQSPRYKVAKRGQDVALRCDPISGHVSLFWYQQALGQGPEFLTYFQNEAQLDKSGLPSDRFFAERPEGSVSTLKIQRTQQEDSAVYLCASSFLRDKSYEQYFGPGTRLTVT.

V is TRBV6-6 and J is TRBJ2-1; TRBD2 might be the D (5 bases). Per germline, CDR1 MNHNY and CDR2 SVGAGI (reference sequence). Deletions cut 2 bases from V and 5 bases from J, with 10 bases between. This CDR3 comprises 14 residues. DNA for the CDR3: TGTGCCAGCAGTTACAGAGGAGGAGACAATGAGCAGTTCTTC. The encoded protein is CASSYRGGDNEQFF.

This chain connects TRBV7-2 to TRBJ2-1, with 11 bases lining up with TRBD2. After removal of 6 bases from V and 6 bases from J, the junction contained 7 bases not matched to a gene. Germline lookup yields CDR1 SGHTA and CDR2 FQGNSA. The CDR3 loop spans 15 amino acids. CDR3 DNA sequence: TGTGCCAGCAGTACTCAGGGACTAGCGGCCAATGAGCAGTTCTTC. The encoded protein is CASSTQGLAANEQFF.

J is TRBJ1-5 and V is TRBV7-2, with D tentatively TRBD1 (6 bases). The CDR3 has 15 residues. The germline V and J ends were trimmed by 3 bases and 3 bases, with 12 bases remaining between them. Germline V lookup: CDR1 SGHTA, CDR2 FQGNSA. CDR3 protein: CASSFVGGPNQPQHF. The DNA of the CDR3 is TGTGCCAGCAGCTTCGTAGGGGGTCCCAATCAGCCCCAGCATTTT.

The gene calls are TRBV29-1 and TRBJ1-4, with TRBD1 identical over 8 bases. Germline CDR1 reads SQVTM; CDR2 reads ANQGSEA. The CDR3 length is 13 residues. Trimming removed 6 bases from V and 7 bases from J; junction bases left unmatched: 7. CDR3 loop: CSVSGQGSEKLFF. CDR3 sequence (DNA): TGCAGCGTCTCAGGACAGGGAAGTGAAAAACTGTTTTTT.

This clone showed up just once. The chain is built from TRBV5-6 and TRBJ2-3; 8 bases are shared with TRBD2. With V trimmed by 0 bases and J by 2 bases, 8 bases remained unmatched. In germline, CDR1 is SGHDT, CDR2 YYEEEE. This CDR3 spans 17 amino acids. CDR3 in amino acids: CASSLGVLAVLTDTQYF. The CDR3 DNA follows: TGTGCCAGCAGCTTGGGAGTACTAGCGGTACTCACAGATACGCAGTATTTT.

This rearrangement joins TRBV7-2 to TRBJ2-1, with TRBD1 matching over 10 bases. Germline CDR1 reads SGHTA; CDR2 reads FQGNSA. V was pared by 3 bases and J by 8 bases, with 7 bases of the junction left unmatched. The CDR3 is 15 residues long. CDR3 bases: TGTGCCAGCAGCTTGAGGACAGGGGGTCCCGATGAGCAGTTCTTC. It translates to CASSLRTGGPDEQFF.

The chain links TRBV11-2 to TRBJ2-7; D remains ambiguous. Trimming cost V 6 bases and J 12 bases, with 24 bases left between them. The CDR3 runs to 14 residues. Germline CDR1 SGHAT, CDR2 FQNNGV. The CDR3 DNA follows: TGTGCCAGCAGACCGGGTAAGGTGCGATCCTCTCTGTACTTC. Translated: CASRPGKVRSSLYF.

V is TRBV10-2 and J is TRBJ2-5; TRBD2 matches at 15 bases. The germline V gene encodes CDR1 WSHSY and CDR2 SAAADI. The CDR3 is made up of 17 amino acids. The trim removed 2 bases at V and 6 bases at J, leaving 7 bases unmatched. CDR3 sequence reads: CASSERTSGGAGKTQYF. CDR3 DNA sequence: TGCGCCAGCAGTGAGAGGACTAGCGGGGGGGCCGGGAAGACCCAGTACTTC.

The J gene is TRBJ2-3, the V gene TRBV7-2; 13 nucleotides line up with TRBD2. The J segment lost 4 bases and the V segment lost 1 base, leaving 5 bases of the junction unmatched. Germline V gene sequence: CDR1 SGHTA, CDR2 FQGNSA. The CDR3 totals 17 residues. The CDR3 is CASSLGLAGGMSDTQYF. The CDR3 DNA is TGTGCCAGCAGCTTAGGACTAGCGGGGGGCATGTCAGATACGCAGTATTTT.

The genes are TRBV12-3 or TRBV12-4 and TRBJ2-5; TRBD2 aligns across 7 bases. The CDR3 has 13 residues. The V gene end was trimmed by 6 bases and the J gene end by 5 bases; junction bases not matched to a gene: 6. The CDR3 DNA reads as TGTGCCAGCAGATTGACTAGCAGTGAGACCCAGTACTTC. Protein sequence: CASRLTSSETQYF.

This chain uses TRBV28 with TRBJ2-7, with 10 nucleotides matching TRBD2. Unmatched junction bases numbered 3, after V lost 3 bases and J lost 1 base. CDR1 is MDHEN, CDR2 SYDVKM, per germline. This CDR3 is built from 15 residues. DNA of the CDR3: TGTGCCAGCAGTTTGGGGACTAGCGCTTCCTACGAGCAGTACTTC. Protein sequence: CASSLGTSASYEQYF.

A single count supports this clone. This chain connects TRBV3-1 (or the pseudogene TRBV3-2) to TRBJ1-5; tentatively, D is TRBD1 (5 bases). With 6 bases removed from V and 7 bases from J, the gap between germline ends came to 19 bases. The CDR3 runs to 15 residues. Germline V gene data show CDR1 as LGHDT and CDR2 as YNNKEL (reference sequence). The CDR3 DNA sequence: TGTGCCAGCAGTCTGGCTCTGGGGCCCGAGCAGCCCCAGCATTTT. It yields the protein CASSLALGPEQPQHF.

CDR3 residues: CASSYLGGGLSYEQYF. For the CDR3, the DNA is TGTGCCAGCAGCTATTTGGGCGGGGGCCTCTCCTACGAGCAGTACTTC. This sequence joins TRBV3-1 (or the pseudogene TRBV3-2) and TRBJ2-7, with D possibly being TRBD2 (7 bases). The CDR3 covers 16 residues. The germline gives CDR1 LGHDT, CDR2 YNNKEL (reference sequence). The V and J ends lost 5 bases and 0 bases respectively, with 17 bases between them.

This rearrangement joins TRBV7-9 to TRBJ1-1; 7 bases are shared with TRBD1. Germline-derived CDR1 and CDR2 are SEHNR and FQNEAQ (reference sequence). With V trimmed by 3 bases and J by 2 bases, 3 bases remained unmatched. The CDR3 length is 14 residues. Written as DNA, the CDR3 is TGTGCCAGCAGCTTCAGGGGGAGCAACACTGAAGCTTTCTTT. Protein product: CASSFRGSNTEAFF.

The genes are TRBV5-1 and TRBJ1-1; D is uncertain. This CDR3 has 13 residues. Trimming stripped 5 bases from V and 7 bases from J, with 15 bases between. Germline-derived CDR1 and CDR2 are SGHRS and YFSETQ. As DNA, the CDR3 is TGCGCCAGCAGTTACGGTAAGGGAGTTGAAGCTTTCTTT. Protein product: CASSYGKGVEAFF.

This rearrangement joins TRBV9 to TRBJ2-3, with D tentatively TRBD2 (6 bases). Trimming stripped 5 bases from V and 6 bases from J, with 19 bases between. The CDR3 loop spans 15 amino acids. Germline CDR1 SGDLS, CDR2 YYNGEE. Written as DNA, the CDR3 is TGTGCCAGCAGTTTCACAGCGGGTAGTCACGATACGCAGTATTTT. Amino acid sequence: CASSFTAGSHDTQYF.

The J gene is TRBJ1-1, the V gene TRBV6-1; D is ambiguous. The V gene's germline CDR1 is MNHNS and CDR2 SASEGT. CDR3 size: 11 residues. V was shortened by 3 bases and J by 11 bases, with 10 bases between the two germline ends. CDR3 residues: CASSENRRAFF. CDR3 DNA: TGTGCCAGCAGTGAGAACCGTCGGGCTTTCTTT.

The CDR3 loop is CASSQSGTATFSGANVLTF. The CDR3 coding sequence is TGCGCCAGCAGTCAATCCGGGACAGCAACCTTCTCTGGGGCCAACGTCCTGACTTTC. This chain joins TRBV23-1 and TRBJ2-6; 7 bases are a match to TRBD1. TRBV23-1 qualifies as an ORF whose function is uncertain. CDR3 length equals 19 residues. Unmatched junction bases numbered 8, after V lost 0 bases and J lost 0 bases.

The CDR3, as DNA: TGTGCCAGCAGTCCCGGACTGGGGAACTATGGCTACACCTTC. The encoded protein is CASSPGLGNYGYTF. This chain joins TRBV2 and TRBJ1-2; D not resolved. Trimming took 5 bases from V and 2 from J, leaving 12 bases between them. There are 14 residues in the CDR3. Germline CDR1 and CDR2: SNHLY and FYNNEI.

This chain uses TRBV7-9 with TRBJ2-2; a weak D match, TRBD2 (7 bases). Looked up from germline, CDR1 is SEHNR and CDR2 is FQNEAQ (reference sequence). The CDR3 length is 14 residues. V lost 6 bases and J 4 bases, leaving 12 bases between the germline ends. As DNA, the CDR3 is TGTGCCAGCAGGCAGGGGAGGGGCACCGGGGAGCTGTTTTTT. Encoded protein: CASRQGRGTGELFF.

The rearrangement joins TRBV14 to TRBJ2-5; D is perhaps TRBD1 (5 bases). Germline V gene lookup returns CDR1 SGHDN and CDR2 FVKESK. The CDR3 covers 18 residues. Deletions cut 0 bases from V and 4 bases from J, with 21 bases between. The CDR3 nucleotides are TGTGCCAGCAGCCAAGATTTTGGCAGGGTAGACCGGGCAGAGACCCAGTACTTC. It is translated as CASSQDFGRVDRAETQYF.

The chain recombines TRBV9 with TRBJ2-1, with TRBD2 identical over 10 bases. Germline CDR1 and CDR2: SGDLS and YYNGEE. After removal of 3 bases from V and 6 bases from J, the junction contained 6 bases not matched to a gene. The CDR3 extends over 15 amino acids. The CDR3 DNA reads as TGTGCCAGCAGCGCCGCTAGCGGGAGTTCCAATGAGCAGTTCTTC. Translation gives CASSAASGSSNEQFF.

The gene calls are TRBV29-1 and TRBJ2-1, with D perhaps TRBD2 (6 bases). Germline values: CDR1 SQVTM, CDR2 ANQGSEA. With 7 bases removed from V and 0 bases from J, the gap between germline ends came to 19 bases. The CDR3 length is 16 residues. In DNA form, the CDR3 reads TGCAGCGCTCTAGCGCCCGTACCTAGCTCCTACAATGAGCAGTTCTTC. Translating gives CSALAPVPSSYNEQFF.